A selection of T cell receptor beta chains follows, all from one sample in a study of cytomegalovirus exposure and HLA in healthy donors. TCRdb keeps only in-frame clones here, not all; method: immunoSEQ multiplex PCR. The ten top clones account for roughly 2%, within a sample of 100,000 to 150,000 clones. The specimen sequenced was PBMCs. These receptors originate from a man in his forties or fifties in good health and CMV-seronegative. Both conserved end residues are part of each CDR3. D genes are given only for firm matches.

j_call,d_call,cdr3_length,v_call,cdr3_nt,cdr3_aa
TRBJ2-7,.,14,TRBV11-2,TGTGCCAGCAGCTCCGGGACTTCCTCCTACGAGCAGTACTTC,CASSSGTSSYEQYF
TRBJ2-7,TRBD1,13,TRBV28,TGTGCCAGCAGTCCGCGGACAGGGGGCAAGCAGTACTTC,CASSPRTGGKQYF
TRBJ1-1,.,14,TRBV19,TGTGCCAGTAGTATTACGGGGGTCAACACTGAAGCTTTCTTT,CASSITGVNTEAFF
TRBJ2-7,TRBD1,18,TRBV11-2,TGTGCCAGCAGCTTAAGGTGGTTTGCCGGGACAGGGGGCTACGAGCAGTACTTC,CASSLRWFAGTGGYEQYF
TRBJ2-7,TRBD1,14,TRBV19,TGTGCCAGTAGTATCGACAGGGGTCCCTACGAGCAGTACTTC,CASSIDRGPYEQYF
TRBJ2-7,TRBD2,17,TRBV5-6,TGTGCCAGCAGCGCCTCCGGGACTAGGGGCGCGTTTTTGGAGCAGTACTTC,CASSASGTRGAFLEQYF
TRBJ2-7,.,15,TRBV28,TGTGGATCGTCGACAGGCGGACTGGTACCCTACGAGCAGTACTTC,CGSSTGGLVPYEQYF
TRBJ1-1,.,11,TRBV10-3,TGTGCCATCACCGGGGGCACTGAAGCTTTCTTT,CAITGGTEAFF
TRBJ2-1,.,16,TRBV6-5,TGTGCCAGCAGTTTTTCGGCGGTAGCGGTCTACAATGAGCAGTTCTTC,CASSFSAVAVYNEQFF
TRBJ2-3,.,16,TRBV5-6,TGTGCCAGCAGCTCTCCAGGAGGGACTGGCACAGATACGCAGTATTTT,CASSSPGGTGTDTQYF
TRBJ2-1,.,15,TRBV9,TGTGCCAGCAGCGCCGAGGGCGGCTCCTACAATGAGCAGTTCTTC,CASSAEGGSYNEQFF
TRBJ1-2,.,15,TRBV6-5,TGTGCCAGCAGAGCCTCAGGTGGTCCTAACTATGGCTACACCTTC,CASRASGGPNYGYTF
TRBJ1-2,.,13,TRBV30,TGTGCCTGGAGTCTAGGGGTAGCCTATGGCTACACCTTC,CAWSLGVAYGYTF
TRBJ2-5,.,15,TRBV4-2,TGTGCCAGCAGCCCCCGACAGGGAGGTCAAGAGACCCAGTACTTC,CASSPRQGGQETQYF
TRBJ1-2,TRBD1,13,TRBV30,TGTGCCTGGAGTGTGTCGGGACAGGGGTTCAACACCTTC,CAWSVSGQGFNTF
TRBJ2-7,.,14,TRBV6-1,TGTGCCAGCAGAGGAATAGGGGCACGGTACGAGCAGTACTTC,CASRGIGARYEQYF
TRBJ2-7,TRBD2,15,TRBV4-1,TGCGCCAGCAGCTTTCAAGCGGGAGGGCCCTACGAGCAGTACTTC,CASSFQAGGPYEQYF
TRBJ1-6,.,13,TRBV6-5,TGTGCCAGCACTGTGGCGCGGGGTTCACCCCTCCACTTT,CASTVARGSPLHF
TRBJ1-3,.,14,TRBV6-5,TGTGCCAGCAGTTCCTGGGGGGTGGGAAACACCATATATTTT,CASSSWGVGNTIYF
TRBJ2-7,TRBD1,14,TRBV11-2,TGTGCCAGCACCATTGGGACAGGGGGCTACGAGCAGTACTTC,CASTIGTGGYEQYF
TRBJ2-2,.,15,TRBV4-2,TGTGCCAGCAGCCAAGAAGCCCTGTCGACCGGGGAGCTGTTTTTT,CASSQEALSTGELFF
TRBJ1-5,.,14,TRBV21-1,TGTGCCAGCAGGCGGGACCGACGGTCTTGGCCCCAGCATTTT,CASRRDRRSWPQHF
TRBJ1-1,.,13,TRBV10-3,TGTGCCACCCAAAAGCTTTCGAACACTGAAGCTTTCTTT,CATQKLSNTEAFF
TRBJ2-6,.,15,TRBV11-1,TGTGCCAGCAGCTTCGGAGGGACTGGGGCCAACGTCCTGACTTTC,CASSFGGTGANVLTF
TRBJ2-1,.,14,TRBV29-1,TGCAGCGCCCGCTCGGGGGGCAACTACAATGAGCAGTTCTTC,CSARSGGNYNEQFF
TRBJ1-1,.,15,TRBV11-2,TGTGCCAGCAGTTCCTCCGCCGAGGGTGTGCCTGAAGCTTTCTTT,CASSSSAEGVPEAFF
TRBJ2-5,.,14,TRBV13,TGTGCCAGCAGCTCAACGACGGGAAGAGAAGCCCAGTACTTC,CASSSTTGREAQYF
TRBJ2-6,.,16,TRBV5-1,TGCGCCAGCAAGGGACTTCTACTCTCTGGGGCCAACGTCCTGACTTTC,CASKGLLLSGANVLTF